This T cell receptor (beta chain) was observed in a study of cytomegalovirus exposure and HLA in healthy donors. Turning to the study itself: Membership in the Caucasian-associated ancestry cluster was found for 75% to 85% of nearly 400 genotyped donors. General study results and limits: Analysis was performed later, and it showed HLA-associated TCR beta chains to be more clonally expanded than equally common others. As immune exposure information, only CMV serostatus was available.

With regard to this clone: As yet, its antigen is unknown.

The CDR3 is 16 residues long. In germline, CDR1 is SGDLS, CDR2 YYNGEE. Trimming took off 5 bases at V and 3 bases at J, with 18 bases between the two ends. PCR amplification relied on 60 Vbeta primers (plus 13 Jbeta primers). The assay was immunoSEQ multiplex PCR, and TCRdb's table has in-frame clones only and misses some. Seen here are around 91,000 clones, around 86% observed once, and the top ten hold approximately 10%. Sequences were obtained from PBMCs. The rearrangement joins TRBV9 to TRBJ2-1; tentatively, D is TRBD1 (5 bases). This receptor was taken from a man aged 25 to 45 in good health and CMV-seropositive. CDR3 sequence (DNA): TGTGCCAGCAGTACCCAGGACATCATATTCTACAATGAGCAGTTCTTC. Its translation: CASSTQDIIFYNEQFF.